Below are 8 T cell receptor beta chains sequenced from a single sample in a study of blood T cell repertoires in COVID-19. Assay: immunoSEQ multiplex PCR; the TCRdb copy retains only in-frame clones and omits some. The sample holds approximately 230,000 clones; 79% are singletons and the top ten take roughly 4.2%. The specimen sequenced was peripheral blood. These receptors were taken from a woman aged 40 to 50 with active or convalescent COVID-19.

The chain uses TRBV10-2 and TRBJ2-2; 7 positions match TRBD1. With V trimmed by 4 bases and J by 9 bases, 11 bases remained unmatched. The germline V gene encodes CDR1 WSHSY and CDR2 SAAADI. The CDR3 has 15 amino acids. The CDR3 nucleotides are TGCGCCAGCAGTGCCTCTGGGACAGTTCCCTGGGAGCTGTTTTTT. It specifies CASSASGTVPWELFF.

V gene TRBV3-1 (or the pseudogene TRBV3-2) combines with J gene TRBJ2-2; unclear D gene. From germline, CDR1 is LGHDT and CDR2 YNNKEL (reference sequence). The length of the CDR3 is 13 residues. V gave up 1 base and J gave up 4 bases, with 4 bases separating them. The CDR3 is CASSQGGTGELFF. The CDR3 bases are TGTGCCAGCAGCCAAGGAGGCACCGGGGAGCTGTTTTTT.

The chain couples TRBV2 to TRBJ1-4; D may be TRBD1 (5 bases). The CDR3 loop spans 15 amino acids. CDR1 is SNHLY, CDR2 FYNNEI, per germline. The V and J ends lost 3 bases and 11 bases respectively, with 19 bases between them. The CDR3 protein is CASSELRAGQLKLFF. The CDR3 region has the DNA TGTGCCAGCAGTGAGCTCAGGGCAGGGCAGTTGAAACTGTTTTTT. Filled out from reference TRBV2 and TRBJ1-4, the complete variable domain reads EPEVTQTPSHQVTQMGQEVILRCVPISNHLYFYWYRQILGQKVEFLVSFYNNEISEKSEIFDDQFSVERPDGSNFTLKIRSTKLEDSAMYFCASSELRAGQLKLFFGSGTQLSVL.

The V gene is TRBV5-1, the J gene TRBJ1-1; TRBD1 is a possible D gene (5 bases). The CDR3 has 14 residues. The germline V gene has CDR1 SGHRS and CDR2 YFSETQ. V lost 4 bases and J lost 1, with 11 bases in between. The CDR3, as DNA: TGCGCCAGCAGCGCTGACGGGGGGAACACTGAAGCTTTCTTT. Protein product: CASSADGGNTEAFF.

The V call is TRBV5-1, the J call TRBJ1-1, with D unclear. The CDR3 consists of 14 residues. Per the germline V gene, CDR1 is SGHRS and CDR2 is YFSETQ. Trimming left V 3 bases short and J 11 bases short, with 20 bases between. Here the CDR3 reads CASSSQYPSREAFF. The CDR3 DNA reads TGCGCCAGCAGCTCCCAATACCCATCAAGGGAGGCTTTCTTT.

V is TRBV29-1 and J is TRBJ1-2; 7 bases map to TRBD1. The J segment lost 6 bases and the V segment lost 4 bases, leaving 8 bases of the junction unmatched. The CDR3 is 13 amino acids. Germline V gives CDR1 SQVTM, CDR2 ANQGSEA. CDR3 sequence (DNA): TGCAGCGTTGCTAAACAGGGGAAGAATGGCTACACCTTC. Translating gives CSVAKQGKNGYTF.

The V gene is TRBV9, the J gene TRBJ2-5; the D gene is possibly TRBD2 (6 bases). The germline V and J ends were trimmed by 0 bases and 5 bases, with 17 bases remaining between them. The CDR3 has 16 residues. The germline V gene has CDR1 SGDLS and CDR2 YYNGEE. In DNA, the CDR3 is TGTGCCAGCAGCGTAGAACCAGGACTACCGATGGAGACCCAGTACTTC. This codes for CASSVEPGLPMETQYF.

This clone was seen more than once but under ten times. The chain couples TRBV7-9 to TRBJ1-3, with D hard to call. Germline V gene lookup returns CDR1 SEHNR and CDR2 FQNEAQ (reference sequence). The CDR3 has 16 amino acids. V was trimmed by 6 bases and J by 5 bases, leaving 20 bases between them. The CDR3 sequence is CASRSDSRDLRNTIYF. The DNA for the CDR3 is TGTGCCAGCAGGTCGGACTCACGCGACCTTCGAAACACCATATATTTT.